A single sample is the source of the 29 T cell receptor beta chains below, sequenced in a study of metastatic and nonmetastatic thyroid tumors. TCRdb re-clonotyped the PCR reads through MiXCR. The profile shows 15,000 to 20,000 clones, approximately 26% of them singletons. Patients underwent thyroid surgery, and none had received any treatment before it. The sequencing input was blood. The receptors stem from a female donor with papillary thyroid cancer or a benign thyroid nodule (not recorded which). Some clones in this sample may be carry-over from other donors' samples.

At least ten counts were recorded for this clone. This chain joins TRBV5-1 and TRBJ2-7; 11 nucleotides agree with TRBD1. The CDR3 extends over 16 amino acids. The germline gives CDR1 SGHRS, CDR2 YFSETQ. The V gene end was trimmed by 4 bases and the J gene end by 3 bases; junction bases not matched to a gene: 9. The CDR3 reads CASSPETGTGGYEQYF. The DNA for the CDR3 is TGCGCCAGCAGCCCGGAAACCGGGACAGGGGGCTACGAGCAGTACTTC.

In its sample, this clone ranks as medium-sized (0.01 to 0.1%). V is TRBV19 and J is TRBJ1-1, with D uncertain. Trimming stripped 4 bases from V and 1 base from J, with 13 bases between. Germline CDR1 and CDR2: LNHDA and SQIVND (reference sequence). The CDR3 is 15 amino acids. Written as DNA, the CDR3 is TGTGCCAGTAGTACAAATCAGATGGGGAACACTGAAGCTTTCTTT. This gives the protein CASSTNQMGNTEAFF.

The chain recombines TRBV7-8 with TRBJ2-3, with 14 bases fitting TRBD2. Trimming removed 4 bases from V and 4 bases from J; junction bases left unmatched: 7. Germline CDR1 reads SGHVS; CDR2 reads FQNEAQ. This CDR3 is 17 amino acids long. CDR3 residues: CASSSVRTSGRSDTQYF. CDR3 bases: TGTGCCAGCAGCTCCGTAAGGACTAGCGGGAGGTCAGATACGCAGTATTTT. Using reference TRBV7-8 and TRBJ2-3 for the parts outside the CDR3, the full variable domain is GAGVSQSPRYKVAKRGQDVALRCDPISGHVSLFWYQQALGQGPEFLTYFQNEAQLDKSGLPSDRFFAERPEGSVSTLKIQRTQQEDSAVYLCASSSVRTSGRSDTQYFGPGTRLTVL.

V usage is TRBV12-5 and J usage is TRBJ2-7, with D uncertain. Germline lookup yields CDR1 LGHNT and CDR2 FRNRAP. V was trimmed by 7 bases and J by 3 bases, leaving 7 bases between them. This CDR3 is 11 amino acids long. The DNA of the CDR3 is TGTGCTAGTGTACACGGCTACGAGCAGTACTTC. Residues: CASVHGYEQYF.

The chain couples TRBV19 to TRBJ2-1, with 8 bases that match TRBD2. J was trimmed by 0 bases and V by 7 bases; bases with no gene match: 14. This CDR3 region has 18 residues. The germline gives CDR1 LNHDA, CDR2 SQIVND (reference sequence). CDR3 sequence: CASTRRLAQASSYNEQFF. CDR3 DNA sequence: TGTGCCAGTACCCGGAGACTAGCGCAGGCGAGCTCCTACAATGAGCAGTTCTTC.

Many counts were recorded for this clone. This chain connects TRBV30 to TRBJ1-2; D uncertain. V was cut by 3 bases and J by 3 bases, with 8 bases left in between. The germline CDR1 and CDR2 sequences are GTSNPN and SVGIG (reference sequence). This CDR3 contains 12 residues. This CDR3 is CAWSIWDYGYTF. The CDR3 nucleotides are TGTGCCTGGAGCATTTGGGACTATGGCTACACCTTC.

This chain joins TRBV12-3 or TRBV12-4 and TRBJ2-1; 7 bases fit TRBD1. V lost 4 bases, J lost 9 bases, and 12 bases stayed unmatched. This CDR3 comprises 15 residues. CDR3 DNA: TGTGCCAGCAGTTGGAGACAGGGCTTAATACTTGAGCAGTTCTTC. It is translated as CASSWRQGLILEQFF.

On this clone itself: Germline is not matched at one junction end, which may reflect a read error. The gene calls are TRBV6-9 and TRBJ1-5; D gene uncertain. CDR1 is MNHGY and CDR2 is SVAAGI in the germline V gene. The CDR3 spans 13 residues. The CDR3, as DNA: TGTTCCAGCACACGGGAGGGCCATCATCCCAAGCATTTT. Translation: CSSTREGHHPKHF.

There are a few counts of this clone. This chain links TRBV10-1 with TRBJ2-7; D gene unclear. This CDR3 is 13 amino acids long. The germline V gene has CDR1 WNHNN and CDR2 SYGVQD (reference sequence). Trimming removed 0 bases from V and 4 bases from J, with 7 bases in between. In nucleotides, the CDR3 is TGCGCCAGCAGTGAGTCGGGAATGTACGAGCAGTACTTC. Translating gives CASSESGMYEQYF.

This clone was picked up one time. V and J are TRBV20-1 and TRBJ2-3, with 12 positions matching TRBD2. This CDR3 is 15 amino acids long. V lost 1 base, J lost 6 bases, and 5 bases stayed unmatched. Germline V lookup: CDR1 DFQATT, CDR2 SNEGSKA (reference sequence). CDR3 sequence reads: CSARGTSGTVDTQYF. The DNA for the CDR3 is TGCAGTGCTAGAGGGACTAGCGGGACCGTGGATACGCAGTATTTT.

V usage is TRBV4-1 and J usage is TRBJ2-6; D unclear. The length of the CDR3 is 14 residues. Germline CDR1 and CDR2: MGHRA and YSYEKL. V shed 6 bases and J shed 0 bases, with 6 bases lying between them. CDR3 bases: TGCGCCAGCAGATCGGGCTCTGGGGCCAACGTCCTGACTTTC. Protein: CASRSGSGANVLTF.

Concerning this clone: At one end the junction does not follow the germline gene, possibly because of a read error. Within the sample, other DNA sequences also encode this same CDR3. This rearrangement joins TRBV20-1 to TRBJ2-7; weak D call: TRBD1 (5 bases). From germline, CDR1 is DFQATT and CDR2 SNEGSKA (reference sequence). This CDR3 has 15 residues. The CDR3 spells CSASSTQGNLVEQYF. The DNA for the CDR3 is TGCAGCGCTAGTTCCACTCAGGGTAACCTGGTCGAGCAGTACTTC.

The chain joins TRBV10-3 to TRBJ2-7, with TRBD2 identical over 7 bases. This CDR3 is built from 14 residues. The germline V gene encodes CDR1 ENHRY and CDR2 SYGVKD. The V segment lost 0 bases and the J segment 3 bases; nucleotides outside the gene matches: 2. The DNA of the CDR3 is TGTGCCATCAGTGAGTCCTTAGCGGGCTACGAGCAGTACTTC. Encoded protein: CAISESLAGYEQYF.

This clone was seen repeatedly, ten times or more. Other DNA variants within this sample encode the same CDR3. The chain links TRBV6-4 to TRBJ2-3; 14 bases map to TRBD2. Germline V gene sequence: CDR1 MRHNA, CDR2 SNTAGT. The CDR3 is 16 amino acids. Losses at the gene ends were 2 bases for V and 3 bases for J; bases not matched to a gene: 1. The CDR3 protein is CASSDGTSGSTDTQYF. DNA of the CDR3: TGTGCCAGCAGTGACGGGACTAGCGGGAGTACAGATACGCAGTATTTT.

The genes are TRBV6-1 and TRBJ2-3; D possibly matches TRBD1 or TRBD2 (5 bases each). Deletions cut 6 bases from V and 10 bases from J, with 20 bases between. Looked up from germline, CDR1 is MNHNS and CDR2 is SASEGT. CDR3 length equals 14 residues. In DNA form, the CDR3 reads TGTGCCAGCAGCCCCCGGAGTGGGGGTGCGGCGCAGTATTTT. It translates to CASSPRSGGAAQYF.

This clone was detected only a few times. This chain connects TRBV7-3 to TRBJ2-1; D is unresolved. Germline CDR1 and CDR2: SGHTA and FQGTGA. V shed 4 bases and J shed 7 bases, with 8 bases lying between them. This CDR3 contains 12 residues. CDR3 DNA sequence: TGTGCCAGCAGCTCGACGGTGAATGAGCAGTTCTTC. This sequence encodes CASSSTVNEQFF.

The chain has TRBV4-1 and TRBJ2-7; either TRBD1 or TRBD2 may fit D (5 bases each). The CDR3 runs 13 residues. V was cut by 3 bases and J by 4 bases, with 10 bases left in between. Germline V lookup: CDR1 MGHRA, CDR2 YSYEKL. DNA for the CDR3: TGCGCCAGCAGCCAGGGGGAGCAATACGAGCAGTACTTC. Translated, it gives CASSQGEQYEQYF.

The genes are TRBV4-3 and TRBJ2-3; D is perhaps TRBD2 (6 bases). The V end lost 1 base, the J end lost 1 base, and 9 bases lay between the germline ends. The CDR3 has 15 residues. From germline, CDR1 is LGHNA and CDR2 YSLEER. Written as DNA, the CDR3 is TGCGCCAGCAGCCAAGGCCCTAGCGGCACAGATACGCAGTATTTT. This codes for CASSQGPSGTDTQYF.

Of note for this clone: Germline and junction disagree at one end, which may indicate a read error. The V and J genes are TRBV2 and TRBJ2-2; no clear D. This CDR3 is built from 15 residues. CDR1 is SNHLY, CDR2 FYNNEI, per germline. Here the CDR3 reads CASSFDPPVTGELFF. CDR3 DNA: TGTGCCAGCAGTTTCGACCCTCCGGTCACCGGTGAGCTGTTTTTT.

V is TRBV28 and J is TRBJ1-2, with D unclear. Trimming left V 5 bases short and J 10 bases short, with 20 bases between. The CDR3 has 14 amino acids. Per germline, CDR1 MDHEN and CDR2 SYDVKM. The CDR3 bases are TGTGCCAGCAGTCTAAGGAGGTTTGATGTCGTCTACACCTTC. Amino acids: CASSLRRFDVVYTF.

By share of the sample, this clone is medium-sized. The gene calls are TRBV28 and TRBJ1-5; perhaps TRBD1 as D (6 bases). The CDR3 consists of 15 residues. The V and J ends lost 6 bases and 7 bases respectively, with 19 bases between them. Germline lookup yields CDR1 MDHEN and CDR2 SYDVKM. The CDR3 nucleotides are TGTGCCAGCAGCACCAGGACAGAAAGAGGCCAGCCCCAGCATTTT. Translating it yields CASSTRTERGQPQHF.

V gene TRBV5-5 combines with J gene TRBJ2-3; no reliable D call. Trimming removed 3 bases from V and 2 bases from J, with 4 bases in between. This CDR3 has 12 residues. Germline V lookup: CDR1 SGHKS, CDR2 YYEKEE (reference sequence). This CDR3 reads CASSYDTDTQYF. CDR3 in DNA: TGTGCCAGCAGCTATGACACAGATACGCAGTATTTT.

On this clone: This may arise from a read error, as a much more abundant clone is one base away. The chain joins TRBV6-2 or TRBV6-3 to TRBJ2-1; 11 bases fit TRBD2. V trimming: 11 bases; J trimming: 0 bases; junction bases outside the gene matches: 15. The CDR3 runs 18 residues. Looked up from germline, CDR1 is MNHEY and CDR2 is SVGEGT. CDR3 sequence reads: CAYEGQGTSGNSYNEQFF. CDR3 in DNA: TGTGCCTACGAGGGGCAGGGGACTAGCGGAAACTCCTACAATGAGCAGTTCTTC.

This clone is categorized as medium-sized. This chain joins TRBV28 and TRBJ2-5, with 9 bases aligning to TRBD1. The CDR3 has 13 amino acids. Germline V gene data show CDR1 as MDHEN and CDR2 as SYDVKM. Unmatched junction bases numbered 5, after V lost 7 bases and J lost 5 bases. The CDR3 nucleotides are TGTGCCAGCACCGGGACAGGGAGGGAGACCCAGTACTTC. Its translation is CASTGTGRETQYF.

The CDR3 DNA follows: TGCGCCAGCAGTGAGTCGATAGTGGCACTTAACACCGGGGAGCTGTTTTTT. Encoded protein: CASSESIVALNTGELFF. This rearrangement joins TRBV10-1 to TRBJ2-2; no reliable D call. Trimming cost V 0 bases and J 2 bases, with 13 bases left between them. Germline V gene lookup returns CDR1 WNHNN and CDR2 SYGVQD (reference sequence). The CDR3 contains 17 residues.

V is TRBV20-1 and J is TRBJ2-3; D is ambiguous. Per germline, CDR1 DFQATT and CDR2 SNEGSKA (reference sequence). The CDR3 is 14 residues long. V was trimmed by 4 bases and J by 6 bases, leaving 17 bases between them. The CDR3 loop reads CSAMVQRVRDTQYF. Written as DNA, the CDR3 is TGCAGTGCTATGGTCCAAAGAGTGCGGGATACGCAGTATTTT.

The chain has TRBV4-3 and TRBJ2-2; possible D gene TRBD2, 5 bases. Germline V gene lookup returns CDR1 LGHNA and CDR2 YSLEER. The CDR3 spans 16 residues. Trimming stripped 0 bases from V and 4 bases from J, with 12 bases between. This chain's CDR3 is CASSQEMRRLTGELFF. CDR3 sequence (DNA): TGCGCCAGCAGCCAAGAAATGAGGAGGCTCACCGGGGAGCTGTTTTTT.

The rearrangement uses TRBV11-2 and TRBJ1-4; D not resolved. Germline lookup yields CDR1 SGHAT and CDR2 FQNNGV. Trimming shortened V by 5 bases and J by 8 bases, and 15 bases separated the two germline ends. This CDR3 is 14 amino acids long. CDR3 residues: CASSKRPQGEKLFF. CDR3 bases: TGTGCCAGCAGCAAAAGGCCCCAAGGGGAAAAACTGTTTTTT. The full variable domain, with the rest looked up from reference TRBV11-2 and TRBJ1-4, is EAGVAQSPRYKIIEKRQSVAFWCNPISGHATLYWYQQILGQGPKLLIQFQNNGVVDDSQLPKDRFSAERLKGVDSTLKIQPAKLEDSAVYLCASSKRPQGEKLFFGSGTQLSVL.

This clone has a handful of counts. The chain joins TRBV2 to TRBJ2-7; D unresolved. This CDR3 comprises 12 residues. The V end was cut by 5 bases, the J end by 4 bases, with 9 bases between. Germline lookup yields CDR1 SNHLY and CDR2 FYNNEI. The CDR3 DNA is TGTGCCAGCAGTCTCCTTACGTACGAGCAGTACTTC. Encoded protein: CASSLLTYEQYF.